A selection of T cell receptor beta chains follows, all from one sample in a study of blood T cell repertoires in COVID-19. Generated by immunoSEQ multiplex PCR, the TCRdb table keeps only in-frame clones and is missing some. This table holds 150,000 or so clones, about four fifths found once. What was sequenced was PBMCs or T cells enriched from blood (not recorded which). These receptors originate from a woman aged 50 to 65 who had been exposed to COVID-19. The CDR3 runs from the conserved cysteine through the conserved F or W. Fields, in order: clone size, D gene, V gene, J gene, CDR3 protein, CDR3 DNA. A D gene is named only where the DNA matches it firmly. Rows give clone size only sometimes, using once, few, many, or a class for an expanded clone.

NA	TRBD1	TRBV7-9	TRBJ1-5	CASSSEDRVYQPQHF	TGTGCCAGCAGCTCGGAAGACAGGGTTTATCAGCCCCAGCATTTT
once	NA	TRBV19	TRBJ2-7	CASSERRSYEQYF	TGTGCCAGTAGTGAGCGTAGATCCTACGAGCAGTACTTC
NA	NA	TRBV19	TRBJ2-3	CASSIEGRGIGGTQYF	TGTGCCAGTAGTATAGAGGGCAGGGGAATAGGGGGTACGCAGTATTTT
NA	NA	TRBV2	TRBJ2-1	CASSGAIRIYNEQFF	TGTGCCAGCAGTGGGGCAATTCGAATCTACAATGAGCAGTTCTTC
NA	TRBD1	TRBV7-9	TRBJ2-5	CASRGTEETQYF	TGTGCCAGCAGGGGGACAGAAGAGACCCAGTACTTC
NA	NA	TRBV18	TRBJ2-7	CASSPFTSEQYF	TGTGCCAGCTCACCCTTTACTTCCGAGCAGTACTTC
once	TRBD1	TRBV12-3/TRBV12-4	TRBJ1-2	CASSRYRGYTF	TGTGCCAGCAGCCGCTACAGGGGATACACCTTC
NA	NA	TRBV15	TRBJ2-1	CATSRVGRGNFNEQFF	TGTGCCACCAGCAGAGTAGGTAGGGGTAACTTCAATGAGCAGTTCTTC
NA	TRBD1	TRBV5-4	TRBJ2-7	CADTQGVASYEQYF	TGTGCCGACACCCAGGGGGTTGCCTCCTACGAGCAGTACTTC
NA	NA	TRBV29-1	TRBJ1-3	CSAADFSGNTIYF	TGCAGCGCCGCGGACTTCTCTGGAAACACCATATATTTT
NA	NA	TRBV19	TRBJ1-1	CASSIGRGGNTEAFF	TGTGCCAGTAGTATAGGAAGGGGTGGGAACACTGAAGCTTTCTTT
NA	TRBD1	TRBV7-8	TRBJ1-5	CASSLPGGLNQPQHF	TGTGCCAGCAGCTTACCAGGGGGCCTGAATCAGCCCCAGCATTTT
NA	NA	TRBV5-4	TRBJ1-1	CASSSYTRRITEAFF	TGTGCCAGCAGCTCATACACGCGGAGGATCACTGAAGCTTTCTTT